This T cell receptor (beta chain) was identified during a study of graft-versus-host responses after intestinal transplantation (TCRdb year 2021). Regarding the study in general: The transplants that recipients got were multivisceral, liver-intestinal, or isolated intestinal. Donor T cell macrochimerism was defined as a peak of at least 4% donor T cells among recipient peripheral blood mononuclear cells. A cohort of about two dozen intestinal transplant recipients, including one retransplant, was enrolled, and a few patients lacking pretransplant specimens were excluded. Alloreactive clones were identified by sequencing pre-transplant mixed lymphocyte reaction products and comparing these products with unstimulated pre-transplant donor and recipient T cells. Rather than going through the commercial service, samples from three later patients were sequenced in-house on an Illumina MiSeq and processed with MiXCR. Every recipient was given anti-thymocyte globulin induction, followed by roughly 3 years of maintenance tacrolimus and steroids. Graft-versus-host and host-versus-graft alloreactive T cell clones were tracked in the graft, circulation and bone marrow after intestinal transplantation using bulk TCR-beta CDR3 sequencing.

Library construction relied on the immunoSEQ multiplex PCR assay. For most patients, genomic DNA was isolated with the Qiagen DNeasy Blood and Tissue Kit and shipped frozen to Adaptive Biotechnologies for TCR sequencing. Adaptive Biotechnologies carried out high-throughput TCR-beta CDR3 sequencing of genomic DNA for most patients. The authors processed their data as follows. TCR sequencing data for approximately 19 patients were retrieved from Adaptive's ImmunoSEQ software; three other patients were processed with MiXCR and VDJtools. CD4 versus CD8 sorting errors were corrected by removing sequences found in both subsets at a frequency ratio below 5:1. CDR3 nucleotide sequences shared between donor and recipient were removed because their origin could not be assigned. To be classed as alloreactive, a clone needed at least 2-fold expansion over unstimulated cells and a minimum CFSE-low frequency of 0.002% (template counts) or 0.001% (read counts). Clones detected in sequenced pre-transplant spleen, lymph node, or MLR CFSE-low populations of the donor or recipient were defined as mappable. The cumulative frequency of alloreactive clones was calculated as a percentage of all sequences, weighted by copy number. In its TCRdb copy, this immuneACCESS table keeps in-frame sequences only and misses some clones. Where compared with another copy, unresolved V genes explain less than half of these, and the others have no known cause. Clonal size and the V and J genes are those of that table, whereas D and trimming came from the DNA. The sample table records tens of thousands of clones; about 94% of these occur just once. The ten top clones hold around 0.51% of the sample.

CDR3 length: 15 amino acids, cysteine to phenylalanine. Of the read, only the CDR3 DNA is kept; its 45 bases are in frame from base 1. V is pruned by 3 bases and J by 3 bases, leaving 8 bases of the junction without a gene match. The CDR1 and CDR2 encoded by the germline V gene are MDHEN and SYDVKM. The time point tag for this specimen amounts to: cells obtained before transplantation from donor or recipient. CD3+CD4+ and CD3+CD8+ populations were FACS-sorted from unstimulated pre-transplant donor and recipient cells taken from spleen or lymph nodes. Overall results and qualifications from the work: The conclusions were limited by the relatively low number and heterogeneity of the intestinal transplant patients. GvH clones turned up in recipient bone marrow, with some appearing earlier in ileal mucosa or blood, a pattern consistent with an intestinal mucosal origin. High GvH to HvG T cell clonal ratios were observed in the allografts of patients with donor T cell macrochimerism. Peak levels of circulating GvH clones were associated with declines in HvG clones early after transplant.

Of note for this clone: Which antigen it targets is not known. Base qualities were left out, and no much larger clone turns up one base away.

The TCR originated in a human donor who received an intestinal transplant. The chain is assembled from TRBV28 and TRBJ2-7, and TRBD2 aligns with 7 junction nucleotides. Sequenced material: unstimulated CD8+ T cells sorted from spleen or lymph node cells, taken before intestinal transplant. This receptor has the CDR3 CASSLPREIGYEQYF. The nucleotide sequence reads TGTGCCAGCAGTTTGCCGCGGGAGATAGGCTACGAGCAGTACTTC.